The 26 T cell receptor beta chains below were found in one sample sequenced in a study of T cell changes during pregnancy in multiple sclerosis. Assay used: immunoSEQ multiplex PCR; TCRdb lists only in-frame clones, some missing. The data hold about 80,000 clones, with about 90% observed a single time. The sequencing used peripheral blood, collected before pregnancy. The receptors shown here come from a female donor with multiple sclerosis, enrolled in a pregnancy study.

The chain joins TRBV15 to TRBJ2-1; TRBD2 aligns across 13 bases. The length of the CDR3 is 15 residues. Trimming at V came to 3 bases and at J to 7 bases, leaving 3 bases not matched to a gene. Germline V CDR1 and CDR2: LNHNV, YYDKDF (reference sequence). As DNA, the CDR3 is TGTGCCACCAGCAGGAGGACTAGCGGGAGAAATGAGCAGTTCTTC. This translates into CATSRRTSGRNEQFF.

The V and J genes are TRBV19 and TRBJ1-2; 8 bases match TRBD1. The CDR3 runs to 13 residues. CDR1 LNHDA and CDR2 SQIVND come from the germline V gene (reference sequence). Trimming removed 3 bases from V and 8 bases from J; junction bases left unmatched: 5. Written as DNA, the CDR3 is TGTGCCAGTAGTATCGGACAGGGAGGAGGCTACACCTTC. As protein: CASSIGQGGGYTF.

On this clone: No DNA is shown, since the ends of the CDR3 on it are uncertain; the CDR3 is the one TCRdb lists. This rearrangement joins TRBV2 to TRBJ1-1. Including both end residues, the CDR3 is 13 amino acids long. CDR1 and CDR2 from the germline V gene are SNHLY and FYNNEI. CDR3 sequence: CASILGSGVEAFF.

The rearrangement joins TRBV6-4 to TRBJ2-5; 9 bases align to TRBD1. CDR1 MRHNA and CDR2 SNTAGT come from the germline V gene. CDR3 length: 15 residues. Trimming took 7 bases from V and 5 from J; bases not matched to a gene: 11. This chain's CDR3 is CASTGGTGFGETQYF. CDR3 DNA: TGTGCCAGCACAGGCGGGACAGGGTTCGGGGAGACCCAGTACTTC.

Comments on this clone: The junction departs from germline at one end; a sequencing error may be responsible. This chain connects TRBV7-7 to TRBJ1-1; D remains ambiguous. Germline V gene data show CDR1 as SSHAT and CDR2 as FNYEAQ (reference sequence). This CDR3 spans 13 amino acids. CDR3 loop: CASSFRQNTEAFF. In DNA, the CDR3 is TGTGCTAGCAGCTTCCGACAGAACACTGAAGCTTTCTTT.

V usage is TRBV5-4 and J usage is TRBJ2-1, with 8 positions matching TRBD2. This CDR3 contains 14 residues. Trimming cost V 4 bases and J 4 bases; bases outside gene matches: 4. Germline V gives CDR1 SGHNT, CDR2 YYREEE (reference sequence). This CDR3 reads CASSPGGRYNEQFF. CDR3 coding DNA: TGTGCCAGCAGCCCGGGGGGGAGATACAATGAGCAGTTCTTC.

CDR3 sequence: CASSSTPTREPHEQYF. CDR3 bases: TGTGCCAGCAGCTCGACCCCTACACGGGAGCCCCACGAGCAGTACTTC. This chain links TRBV9 with TRBJ2-7, with a tentative D call TRBD2 (6 bases). There are 16 residues in the CDR3. Trimming shortened V by 4 bases and J by 5 bases, and 22 bases separated the two germline ends. Per the germline V gene, CDR1 is SGDLS and CDR2 is YYNGEE. Complete variable domain (other parts from reference TRBV9 and TRBJ2-7): DSGVTQTPKHLITATGQRVTLRCSPRSGDLSVYWYQQSLDQGLQFLIQYYNGEERAKGNILERFSAQQFPDLHSELNLSSLELGDSALYFCASSSTPTREPHEQYFGPGTRLTVT.

The chain is built from TRBV15 and TRBJ2-7; D may be TRBD1 (6 bases). The CDR3 spans 12 residues. Trimming pared 4 bases from V and 3 bases from J, leaving 7 bases between. Germline V CDR1 and CDR2: LNHNV, YYDKDF (reference sequence). The CDR3 region has the DNA TGTGCCACCAGCACAGGGGACTACGAGCAGTACTTC. This gives the protein CATSTGDYEQYF.

The chain carries TRBV7-9 and TRBJ2-3; TRBD1 matches 8 bases. The CDR3 sequence is 16 residues long. Trimming cost V 5 bases and J 0 bases; bases outside gene matches: 7. Germline CDR1 SEHNR, CDR2 FQNEAQ (reference sequence). The CDR3 nucleotides read TGTGCCAGCAGCACACAGGGGGGTTATAGCACAGATACGCAGTATTTT. Translated, it gives CASSTQGGYSTDTQYF.

With regard to this clone: The junction shows a germline mismatch at one end, possibly a read error. CDR3 DNA sequence: TGTGCTAGCAGCTTAGGGGGTAGCGGGAGTGGTGAGACCCAGTACTTC. Its translation is CASSLGGSGSGETQYF. The rearrangement links TRBV7-7 to TRBJ2-5; 9 bases line up with TRBD2. CDR1 and CDR2 from the germline V gene are SSHAT and FNYEAQ (reference sequence). CDR3 length: 16 amino acids.

This clone was counted a single time. The V gene is TRBV5-1, the J gene TRBJ2-7; 9 nucleotides agree with TRBD1. This CDR3 region has 15 residues. The ends lost 4 bases at V and 6 bases at J; junction bases unmatched: 11. Looked up from germline, CDR1 is SGHRS and CDR2 is YFSETQ. This CDR3 is CASSVGPTGGSEQYF. The CDR3 nucleotides read TGCGCCAGCAGCGTGGGTCCGACAGGGGGATCCGAGCAGTACTTC.

The gene calls are TRBV6-1 and TRBJ2-2; D uncertain. V was trimmed by 3 bases and J by 1 base, leaving 6 bases between them. The CDR3 is 14 residues long. CDR1 is MNHNS, CDR2 SASEGT, per germline. CDR3 DNA sequence: TGTGCCAGCAGTGACCTCAGGAACACCGGGGAGCTGTTTTTT. Protein product: CASSDLRNTGELFF.

This clone was counted once. The chain carries TRBV9 and TRBJ2-2; D perhaps matches TRBD2 (6 bases). The CDR3 is 14 residues long. Trimming shortened V by 3 bases and J by 6 bases, and 12 bases separated the two germline ends. Per germline, CDR1 SGDLS and CDR2 YYNGEE. CDR3 DNA sequence: TGTGCCAGCAGCGCCACGACTAGTCCCGGGGAGCTGTTTTTT. The encoded protein is CASSATTSPGELFF.

J is TRBJ2-7 and V is TRBV5-4; 8 bases map to TRBD2. CDR1 is SGHNT, CDR2 YYREEE, per germline (reference sequence). V was pared by 1 base and J by 5 bases, with 14 bases of the junction left unmatched. The CDR3 contains 17 residues. In DNA form, the CDR3 reads TGTGCCAGCAGCTTGCCAAAAGGGGGACTAGGGATGCACGAGCAGTACTTC. It is translated as CASSLPKGGLGMHEQYF.

The table lists this clone with a count of one. The chain recombines TRBV7-2 with TRBJ2-7; 8 nucleotides line up with TRBD1. CDR1 is SGHTA, CDR2 FQGNSA, per germline. J lost 1 base, V lost 3 bases, and 2 bases had no gene match. The CDR3 is made up of 14 amino acids. The CDR3 bases are TGTGCCAGCAGCTTTGGACAGGGATCCTACGAGCAGTACTTC. Its protein is CASSFGQGSYEQYF. Together with reference TRBV7-2 and TRBJ2-7, the CDR3 gives the full variable domain: GAGVSQSPSNKVTEKGKDVELRCDPISGHTALYWYRQSLGQGLEFLIYFQGNSAPDKSGLPSDRFSAERTGGSVSTLTIQRTQQEDSAVYLCASSFGQGSYEQYFGPGTRLTVT.

The CDR3 DNA reads TGCGCCAGCAGCTCAGGACTACTAGCGGAGGACACAGATACGCAGTATTTT. Its translation is CASSSGLLAEDTDTQYF. The J gene is TRBJ2-3, the V gene TRBV5-1, with 8 bases lining up with TRBD2. The V gene end was trimmed by 3 bases and the J gene end by 2 bases; junction bases not matched to a gene: 11. Germline lookup yields CDR1 SGHRS and CDR2 YFSETQ. CDR3 length equals 17 residues. The variable domain in full, with the rest retrieved from reference TRBV5-1 and TRBJ2-3, is KAGVTQTPRYLIKTRGQQVTLSCSPISGHRSVSWYQQTPGQGLQFLFEYFSETQRNKGNFPGRFSGRQFSNSRSEMNVSTLELGDSALYLCASSSGLLAEDTDTQYFGPGTRLTVL.

The chain carries TRBV7-2 and TRBJ2-1; 10 bases are shared with TRBD2. In germline, CDR1 is SGHTA, CDR2 FQGNSA. This CDR3 has 17 amino acids. The junction had 8 bases not matched to a gene; V was cut back by 6 bases and J by 0 bases. The CDR3 coding sequence is TGTGCCAGCAGTCTACGTAGCGGGAGGCCCTCCTACAATGAGCAGTTCTTC. It is translated as CASSLRSGRPSYNEQFF. The whole variable domain, remainder taken from reference TRBV7-2 and TRBJ2-1, is GAGVSQSPSNKVTEKGKDVELRCDPISGHTALYWYRQSLGQGLEFLIYFQGNSAPDKSGLPSDRFSAERTGGSVSTLTIQRTQQEDSAVYLCASSLRSGRPSYNEQFFGPGTRLTVL.

The chain is built from TRBV2 and TRBJ1-5; D unclear. The V end lost 3 bases, the J end lost 5 bases, and 8 bases lay between the germline ends. Looked up from germline, CDR1 is SNHLY and CDR2 is FYNNEI. There are 13 residues in the CDR3. CDR3 amino acids: CASSDGEDQPQHF. CDR3 nucleotide sequence: TGTGCCAGCAGTGACGGTGAGGATCAGCCCCAGCATTTT.

The chain employs TRBV28 and TRBJ1-2; 9 bases are shared with TRBD1. Germline V lookup: CDR1 MDHEN, CDR2 SYDVKM. V lost 6 bases and J lost 4; bases outside the gene matches: 6. The CDR3 sequence is 14 residues long. CDR3 in DNA: TGTGCCAGCAGAACACAGGGACAGGGCTATGGCTACACCTTC. The encoded protein is CASRTQGQGYGYTF.

The chain has TRBV6-1 and TRBJ2-7; D may be TRBD2 (5 bases). The germline V gene has CDR1 MNHNS and CDR2 SASEGT. Deletions cut 2 bases from V and 0 bases from J, with 11 bases between. This CDR3 is 15 amino acids long. The CDR3 sequence: CASSEYEGISYEQYF. The CDR3 DNA follows: TGTGCCAGCAGTGAATACGAGGGAATCTCCTACGAGCAGTACTTC.

This clone was observed a few times. CDR3 sequence (DNA): TGTGCCAGTAGTATCGACTGGGTGAACACTGAAGCTTTCTTT. As protein: CASSIDWVNTEAFF. The rearrangement joins TRBV19 to TRBJ1-1; no definite D call. The CDR3 has 14 residues. Germline CDR1 and CDR2: LNHDA and SQIVND (reference sequence). Trimming pared 3 bases from V and 0 bases from J, leaving 8 bases between.

The chain joins TRBV9 to TRBJ1-1, with D perhaps matching TRBD1 (6 bases). The V and J ends lost 3 bases and 5 bases respectively, with 11 bases between them. The CDR3 runs to 13 residues. Germline CDR1 and CDR2: SGDLS and YYNGEE. In nucleotides, the CDR3 is TGTGCCAGCAGCGAGGGGGTAGGGACTGAAGCTTTCTTT. It yields the protein CASSEGVGTEAFF.

The chain uses TRBV11-2 and TRBJ2-3, with TRBD1 matching over 8 bases. Germline V gene sequence: CDR1 SGHAT, CDR2 FQNNGV. J gave up 4 bases and V 5 bases, and 8 bases lay outside the gene matches. The CDR3 is made up of 15 amino acids. This CDR3 reads CASSRRGPPADTQYF. In DNA form, the CDR3 reads TGTGCCAGCAGCCGCAGGGGGCCCCCGGCAGATACGCAGTATTTT. Supplemented by reference TRBV11-2 and TRBJ2-3, the full variable domain reads EAGVAQSPRYKIIEKRQSVAFWCNPISGHATLYWYQQILGQGPKLLIQFQNNGVVDDSQLPKDRFSAERLKGVDSTLKIQPAKLEDSAVYLCASSRRGPPADTQYFGPGTRLTVL.

This clone was seen only a few times. The chain carries TRBV29-1 and TRBJ2-1, with D perhaps TRBD2 (6 bases). This CDR3 spans 14 amino acids. Trimming pared 6 bases from V and 8 bases from J, leaving 20 bases between. Germline V gene sequence: CDR1 SQVTM, CDR2 ANQGSEA. The CDR3 reads CSVDHWASGDEQFF. In nucleotides, the CDR3 is TGCAGCGTGGACCACTGGGCCTCGGGGGATGAGCAGTTCTTC.

The CDR3 DNA is TGTGCCAGCAGTTTTAACTGGGATGCTAGCTTCTACGAGCAGTACTTC. Translation: CASSFNWDASFYEQYF. The chain combines TRBV28 with TRBJ2-7, with D tentatively TRBD2 (5 bases). Trimming left V 3 bases short and J 3 bases short, with 18 bases between. Germline V gene sequence: CDR1 MDHEN, CDR2 SYDVKM. The CDR3 extends over 16 amino acids.

The J gene is TRBJ1-2, the V gene TRBV7-9; 9 nucleotides agree with TRBD1. The CDR3 length is 15 residues. The J segment lost 5 bases and the V segment lost 2 bases, leaving 6 bases of the junction unmatched. Germline V CDR1 and CDR2: SEHNR, FQNEAQ (reference sequence). CDR3 amino acids: CASSLRGQGPYGYTF. Written as DNA, the CDR3 is TGTGCCAGCAGCTTAAGGGGACAGGGCCCATATGGCTACACCTTC.